The 4 T cell receptor beta chains below were found in one sample sequenced in a study of cytomegalovirus exposure and HLA in healthy donors. Researchers ran the PCR with 60 Vbeta and 13 Jbeta primers. Using immunoSEQ multiplex PCR, the repertoire was profiled, and TCRdb retains in-frame clones only, with some absent. The sample includes about 160,000 clones, more than 60% of them seen just once. What was sequenced was PBMCs. Every receptor here comes from a woman in her twenties or thirties in good health and CMV-seronegative.

V usage is TRBV18 and J usage is TRBJ2-7; 9 nucleotides match TRBD1. Germline CDR1 reads KGHSH; CDR2 reads LQKENI. Trimming cost V 5 bases and J 3 bases; bases outside gene matches: 14. This CDR3 has 17 amino acids. The chain's CDR3 is CASSVTRTGGSGYEQYF. The CDR3 region has the DNA TGTGCCAGCTCAGTCACCCGTACAGGGGGCTCGGGCTACGAGCAGTACTTC.

CDR3 coding DNA: TGTGCCAGCAGCTCTCAGGGCGGCACCGGGGAGCTGTTTTTT. Residues: CASSSQGGTGELFF. The chain joins TRBV5-4 to TRBJ2-2, with D possibly matching TRBD1 (5 bases). CDR3 length: 14 amino acids. Trimming pared 3 bases from V and 4 bases from J, leaving 10 bases between. Germline CDR1 is SGHNT and CDR2 is YYREEE (reference sequence).

The rearrangement joins TRBV15 to TRBJ1-5, with TRBD1 matching 11 bases. CDR1 and CDR2 (germline): LNHNV, YYDKDF (reference sequence). J was trimmed by 8 bases and V by 3 bases; bases with no gene match: 12. The length of the CDR3 is 17 residues. This CDR3 reads CATSRGRTGGGSEPQHF. Written as DNA, the CDR3 is TGTGCCACCAGCAGGGGGCGGACAGGGGGCGGCTCGGAGCCCCAGCATTTT.

The gene calls are TRBV4-2 and TRBJ1-3; the match to TRBD1 covers 7 bases. The germline V gene encodes CDR1 LGHNA and CDR2 YNFKEQ. The CDR3 spans 16 residues. Trimming at V came to 1 base and at J to 0 bases, leaving 3 bases not matched to a gene. CDR3 loop: CASSQGGDSSGNTIYF. The DNA for the CDR3 is TGTGCCAGCAGCCAAGGAGGGGACAGCTCTGGAAACACCATATATTTT.